The 18 T cell receptor beta chains presented below share a single source sample, sequenced in a study of T cells in Graves' hyperthyroidism and ophthalmopathy. TCR beta CDR3 regions were amplified from RNA. TCR CDR3 underwent first-round RT-PCR with the HTBI primer set. Via MiXCR, TCRdb re-called the multiplex PCR reads, giving one row per CDR3 protein. The repertoire holds over 250,000 distinct CDR3 sequences, with approximately 20% as singletons. Sequenced input: blood. Receptor source: a man aged 25-40 years with Graves' ophthalmopathy.

This rearrangement joins TRBV5-1 to TRBJ2-5; 8 nucleotides agree with TRBD1. CDR1 is SGHRS and CDR2 is YFSETQ in the germline V gene. The CDR3 is made up of 12 amino acids. The junction had 2 bases not matched to a gene; V was cut back by 5 bases and J by 5 bases. The CDR3 loop is CASRQGDETQYF. The CDR3 bases are TGCGCCAGCAGACAGGGGGACGAGACCCAGTACTTC. The entire variable domain, with the rest obtained from reference TRBV5-1 and TRBJ2-5, is as follows: KAGVTQTPRYLIKTRGQQVTLSCSPISGHRSVSWYQQTPGQGLQFLFEYFSETQRNKGNFPGRFSGRQFSNSRSEMNVSTLELGDSALYLCASRQGDETQYFGPGTRLLVL.

This clonotype was recorded many times. This chain uses TRBV6-5 with TRBJ2-1; 7 nucleotides agree with TRBD2. The V gene end was trimmed by 2 bases and the J gene end by 4 bases; junction bases not matched to a gene: 8. The germline V gene has CDR1 MNHEY and CDR2 SVGAGI. The CDR3 length is 16 residues. CDR3 coding DNA: TGTGCCAGCAGTTACATGACCGGGGGGATTTACAATGAGCAGTTCTTC. This gives the protein CASSYMTGGIYNEQFF.

This clonotype has just one count. V usage is TRBV6-4 and J usage is TRBJ2-1; the match to TRBD2 covers 8 bases. Germline CDR1 reads MRHNA; CDR2 reads SNTAGT. J gave up 7 bases and V 8 bases, and 7 bases lay outside the gene matches. This CDR3 has 13 residues. The CDR3 reads CASSISGMNEQFF. CDR3 bases: TGTGCCAGCTCCATTAGCGGGATGAATGAGCAGTTCTTC.

This clonotype has more than one count but fewer than ten. The V call is TRBV28, the J call TRBJ2-7, with 7 bases identical to TRBD2. The germline V gene has CDR1 MDHEN and CDR2 SYDVKM. Germline trimming cut 6 bases from V and 5 bases from J; bases unmatched to any gene: 10. CDR3 length: 14 residues. CDR3 nucleotides: TGTGCCAGCAGCCGTCGGACTAGTTTGGACGAGCAGTACTTC. Its translation is CASSRRTSLDEQYF.

The count of this clonotype is one. A junction end diverges from the germline sequence, so it may reflect a read error. CDR3 residues: CASSVFGTTPHNEQLF. The DNA for the CDR3 is TGTGCCAGCAGCGTCTTCGGGACTACCCCTCACAATGAGCAGCTCTTC. This chain joins TRBV9 and TRBJ2-1, with 7 bases lining up with TRBD2. This CDR3 contains 16 residues. Germline assignment: CDR1 SGDLS and CDR2 YYNGEE.

This rearrangement joins TRBV7-9 to TRBJ2-3, with TRBD1 matching over 7 bases. V was pared by 1 base and J by 4 bases, with 20 bases of the junction left unmatched. Germline V gene lookup returns CDR1 SEHNR and CDR2 FQNEAQ (reference sequence). There are 20 residues in the CDR3. CDR3 protein: CASSLVSAQFRDSAPDTQYF. DNA of the CDR3: TGTGCCAGCAGCTTAGTATCGGCCCAATTCCGGGACAGCGCGCCAGATACGCAGTATTTT. Using reference TRBV7-9 and TRBJ2-3 for the parts outside the CDR3, the full variable domain is DTGVSQNPRHKITKRGQNVTFRCDPISEHNRLYWYRQTLGQGPEFLTYFQNEAQLEKSRLLSDRFSAERPKGSFSTLEIQRTEQGDSAMYLCASSLVSAQFRDSAPDTQYFGPGTRLTVL.

The rearrangement uses TRBV29-1 and TRBJ2-7, with a possible D match to TRBD2 (7 bases). This CDR3 is 13 amino acids long. The V end lost 5 bases, the J end lost 4 bases, and 15 bases lay between the germline ends. Germline V gene data show CDR1 as SQVTM and CDR2 as ANQGSEA. DNA for the CDR3: TGCAGCGTTACCTGGGGGGGCTATTACGAGCAGTACTTC. It yields the protein CSVTWGGYYEQYF.

The CDR3 is CASSPITRDEQFF. DNA of the CDR3: TGTGCCAGCTCACCGATTACTAGGGATGAGCAGTTCTTC. The chain links TRBV18 to TRBJ2-1; D is perhaps TRBD2 (5 bases). Trimming took 3 bases from V and 8 from J, leaving 11 bases between them. This CDR3 has 13 residues. Germline loops: CDR1 KGHSH, CDR2 LQKENI.

This clonotype was detected only a few times. V usage is TRBV6-1 and J usage is TRBJ1-1; 7 bases map to TRBD1. The CDR3 covers 13 residues. The germline CDR1 and CDR2 sequences are MNHNS and SASEGT. Trimming cost V 5 bases and J 6 bases; bases outside gene matches: 6. DNA of the CDR3: TGTGCCAGCAGTCCCCAAGGACAGGCTGAAGCTTTCTTT. Its protein product is CASSPQGQAEAFF.

The chain has TRBV3-1 and TRBJ2-7, with D possibly being TRBD1 (5 bases). The length of the CDR3 is 13 residues. V gave up 6 bases and J gave up 3 bases, with 12 bases separating them. Germline V gene lookup returns CDR1 LGHDT and CDR2 YNNKEL (reference sequence). CDR3 DNA sequence: TGTGCCAGCAGTTTAAGCAGGGACTACGAGCAGTACTTC. Protein: CASSLSRDYEQYF.

The V call is TRBV5-1, the J call TRBJ1-6; TRBD1 matches 7 bases. Germline lookup yields CDR1 SGHRS and CDR2 YFSETQ. Germline trimming cut 4 bases from V and 7 bases from J; bases unmatched to any gene: 14. The CDR3 is made up of 17 amino acids. The CDR3 here is CASSPSGRGQANSPLHF. CDR3 nucleotides: TGCGCCAGCAGCCCCTCTGGGAGAGGACAGGCGAATTCACCCCTCCACTTT.

The V call is TRBV5-6, the J call TRBJ2-7, with TRBD1 matching over 7 bases. The CDR3 is made up of 13 amino acids. Germline assignment: CDR1 SGHDT and CDR2 YYEEEE. Trimming removed 4 bases from V and 6 bases from J; junction bases left unmatched: 7. CDR3: CASSRTGVGEQYF. CDR3 in DNA: TGTGCCAGCAGCCGCACAGGGGTCGGCGAGCAGTACTTC. Looking up the rest from reference TRBV5-6 and TRBJ2-7 gives the full variable domain: DAGVTQSPTHLIKTRGQQVTLRCSPKSGHDTVSWYQQALGQGPQFIFQYYEEEERQRGNFPDRFSGHQFPNYSSELNVNALLLGDSALYLCASSRTGVGEQYFGPGTRLTVT.

Many counts were recorded for this clonotype. The chain couples TRBV6-5 to TRBJ1-1; TRBD1 might be the D (5 bases). V lost 6 bases to trimming and J lost 5 bases, with 16 bases between them. Germline assignment: CDR1 MNHEY and CDR2 SVGAGI. The length of the CDR3 is 14 residues. The CDR3 nucleotides are TGTGCCAGCAGATACGACCGGGGGAATACTGAAGCTTTCTTT. Protein product: CASRYDRGNTEAFF.

In its sample, this clonotype was seen many times. The V and J genes are TRBV11-2 and TRBJ2-1, with 10 bases matching TRBD1. The CDR3 is made up of 15 amino acids. V lost 4 bases to trimming and J lost 6 bases; unmatched junction nucleotides: 6. Germline CDR1 and CDR2: SGHAT and FQNNGV. The CDR3 nucleotides read TGTGCCAGCAGCTCATGGACAGGGGGAGGCAATGAGCAGTTCTTC. Translating it yields CASSSWTGGGNEQFF.

Notes on this clonotype: Just one base apart from a much larger clone, this may be a read error. The gene calls are TRBV12-3 or TRBV12-4 and TRBJ1-1, with a possible D match to TRBD1 (6 bases). This CDR3 comprises 14 residues. CDR3 nucleotide sequence: TGTGCCGGCAGTCCAACCTCCAGGGGCTCTGAAGCTTTCTTT. Its protein product is CAGSPTSRGSEAFF.

The V gene is TRBV3-1, the J gene TRBJ2-1; the match to TRBD2 covers 8 bases. The CDR3 consists of 13 residues. V shed 1 base, J shed 9 bases, and the junction held 2 bases outside the gene matches. Germline V CDR1 and CDR2: LGHDT, YNNKEL (reference sequence). The CDR3 sequence: CASSQVREGEQFF. The CDR3 bases are TGTGCCAGCAGCCAAGTCCGGGAGGGTGAGCAGTTCTTC.

This sequence joins TRBV13 and TRBJ2-5; D is undetermined. CDR1 is PRHDT and CDR2 is FYEKMQ in the germline V gene (reference sequence). V was clipped by 3 bases and J by 1 base, with 18 bases between them. This CDR3 has 17 residues. The CDR3 protein is CASSFLRPRLPQETQYF. The CDR3 DNA follows: TGTGCCAGCAGCTTTTTACGACCGCGACTCCCCCAAGAGACCCAGTACTTC. Supplemented by reference TRBV13 and TRBJ2-5, the full variable domain reads AAGVIQSPRHLIKEKRETATLKCYPIPRHDTVYWYQQGPGQDPQFLISFYEKMQSDKGSIPDRFSAQQFSDYHSELNMSSLELGDSALYFCASSFLRPRLPQETQYFGPGTRLLVL.

In this sample, this clonotype turned up many times. V is TRBV30 and J is TRBJ1-2; no definite D call. Germline V lookup: CDR1 GTSNPN, CDR2 SVGIG (reference sequence). Deletions cut 0 bases from V and 2 bases from J, with 7 bases between. The CDR3 is 13 residues long. The CDR3 DNA follows: TGTGCCTGGAGTGTGGCGGGAAACTATGGCTACACCTTC. It specifies CAWSVAGNYGYTF.